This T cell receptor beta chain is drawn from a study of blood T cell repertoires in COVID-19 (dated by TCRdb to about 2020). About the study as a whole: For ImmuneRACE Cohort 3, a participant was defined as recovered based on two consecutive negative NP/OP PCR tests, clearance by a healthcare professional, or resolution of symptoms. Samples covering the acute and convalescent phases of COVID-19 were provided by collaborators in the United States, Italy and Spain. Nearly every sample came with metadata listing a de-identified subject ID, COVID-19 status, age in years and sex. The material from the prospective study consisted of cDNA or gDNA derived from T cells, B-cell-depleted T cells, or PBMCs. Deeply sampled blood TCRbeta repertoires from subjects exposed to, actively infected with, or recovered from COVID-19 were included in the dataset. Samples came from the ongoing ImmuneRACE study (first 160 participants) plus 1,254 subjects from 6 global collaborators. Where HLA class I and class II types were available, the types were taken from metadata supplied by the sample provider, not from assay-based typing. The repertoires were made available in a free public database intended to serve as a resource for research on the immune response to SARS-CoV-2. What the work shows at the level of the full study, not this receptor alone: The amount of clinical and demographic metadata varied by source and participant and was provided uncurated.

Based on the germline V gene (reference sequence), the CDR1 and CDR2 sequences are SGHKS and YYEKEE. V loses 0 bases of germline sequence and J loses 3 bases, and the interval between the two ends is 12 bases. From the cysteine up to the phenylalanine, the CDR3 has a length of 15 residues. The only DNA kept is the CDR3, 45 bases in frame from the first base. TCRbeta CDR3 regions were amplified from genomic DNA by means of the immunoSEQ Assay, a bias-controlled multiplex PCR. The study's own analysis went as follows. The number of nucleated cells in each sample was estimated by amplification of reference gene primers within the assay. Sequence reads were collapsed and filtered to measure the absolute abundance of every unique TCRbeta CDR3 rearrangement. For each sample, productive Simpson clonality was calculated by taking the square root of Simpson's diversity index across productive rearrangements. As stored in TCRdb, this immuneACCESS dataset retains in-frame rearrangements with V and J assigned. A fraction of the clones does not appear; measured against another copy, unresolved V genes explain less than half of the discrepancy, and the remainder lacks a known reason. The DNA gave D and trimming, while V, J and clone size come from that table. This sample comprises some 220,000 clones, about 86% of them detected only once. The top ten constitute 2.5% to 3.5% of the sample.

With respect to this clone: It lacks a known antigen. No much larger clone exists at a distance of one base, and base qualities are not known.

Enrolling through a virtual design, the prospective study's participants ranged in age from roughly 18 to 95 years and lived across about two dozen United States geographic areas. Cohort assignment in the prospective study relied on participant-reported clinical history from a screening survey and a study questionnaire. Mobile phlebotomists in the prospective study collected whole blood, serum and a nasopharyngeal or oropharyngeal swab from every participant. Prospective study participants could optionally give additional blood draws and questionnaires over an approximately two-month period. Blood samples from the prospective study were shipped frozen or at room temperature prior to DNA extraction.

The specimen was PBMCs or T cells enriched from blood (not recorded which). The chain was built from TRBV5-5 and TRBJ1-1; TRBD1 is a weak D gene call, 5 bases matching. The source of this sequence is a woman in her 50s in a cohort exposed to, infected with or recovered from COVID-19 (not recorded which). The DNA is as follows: TGTGCCAGCAGCTTGGATATGGGGCAGGACACTGAAGCTTTCTTT. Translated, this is CASSLDMGQDTEAFF.